The present TCR beta chain was sequenced within a study of CD8+CD57+ T cells in acquired aplastic anemia. As to this clonotype: Its antigen is not known.

CDR3 and TCR beta VDJ profiling relied on genomic DNA as the template. TCRdb passed the reads through MiXCR, listing each CDR3 protein once. The sample lists hundreds of thousands of distinct CDR3 sequences, about two thirds occurring once. Findings of the study overall: Shared by patients and controls, fewer than 30 CD8+ CDR3s were abundant in patients.

The origin of this receptor is a human donor in good health, serving as a control. The sequencing input was sorted CD4+, CD8+, or CD8+CD57+ T cells (not recorded which) from PBMCs.

For the CDR3, the DNA is TGTGCCAGCACCAGTCTAGCGGCCTCCTACAATGAGCAGTATTTT. It specifies CASTSLAASYNEQYF. The rearrangement links TRBV7-2 to TRBJ2-3; 7 bases fit TRBD2. The germline V gene has CDR1 SGHTA and CDR2 FQGNSA. Losses at the gene ends were 7 bases for V and 11 bases for J; bases not matched to a gene: 18. The CDR3 covers 15 residues.